The subject of this entry is one T cell receptor beta chain. As yet, its antigen is unknown. These data are taken from a study of T-cell memory formation after mild COVID-19. Study context: The TCR clusters were mostly specific to one donor. Findings of the study overall: A balance of CD4 and CD8 characterized clones contracting day 15 to 85, whereas later expanders leaned CD4+. The finding that pre-infection memory included some responding clones suggested that cross-reactive memory joined. Contracting CD4+ clones lay largely in CM and EM, with CD8+ ones residing in EMRA.

TCRdb analysed the 5' RACE reads with MiXCR anew, one entry per CDR3 protein. The sample has about 440,000 distinct CDR3 sequences; around 20% are singletons. The ends were cut back, 6 bases at V and 0 bases at J, with 8 bases in the middle. Germline assignment: CDR1 DFQATT and CDR2 SNEGSKA (reference sequence). This CDR3 has 13 residues. The rearrangement uses TRBV20-1 and TRBJ2-2; D might be TRBD1 or TRBD2, each matching 5 bases. This receptor was taken from an adult woman who had mild COVID-19 (a few samples of this study predate the infection). Cell type and time point are not known. Specimen: PBMCs or a T cell subset sorted from them (not recorded which). The CDR3 sequence is CSAGDPNTGELFF. In DNA form, the CDR3 reads TGCAGTGCCGGGGACCCGAACACCGGGGAGCTGTTTTTT.